This is a list of T cell receptor beta chains from one sample in a study of cytomegalovirus exposure and HLA in healthy donors. Sequencing used immunoSEQ multiplex PCR; TCRdb keeps in-frame clones, though not all of them. Of roughly 69,000 clones listed, almost 75% were seen once; the top ten hold about 5.5%. Sequencing was performed on PBMCs. The receptor set was obtained from a man aged 45-65 years in good health and CMV-seronegative. Each CDR3 is given with its conserved first and last residue. The D gene is left open where the match is weak. The listing skips clone size in some rows; elsewhere it reads once, few, many or a size class.

CDR3 length	V gene	D gene	J gene	clone size	CDR3 protein	CDR3 DNA
13	TRBV10-3	.	TRBJ2-3	.	CASRGGGTDTQYF	TGTGCATCCCGAGGGGGAGGCACAGATACGCAGTATTTT
15	TRBV19	TRBD1	TRBJ2-2	.	CASSIGQGSTGELFF	TGTGCCAGTAGTATAGGACAGGGGAGTACCGGGGAGCTGTTTTTT
14	TRBV6-5	.	TRBJ1-6	few	CASREDGYNSPLHF	TGTGCCAGCCGGGAGGACGGATATAATTCACCCCTCCACTTT
19	TRBV5-6	TRBD1	TRBJ2-6	.	CASSVGRTGRSSGANVLTF	TGTGCCAGCAGCGTGGGTAGGACAGGTCGAAGCTCTGGGGCCAACGTCCTGACTTTC
13	TRBV27	.	TRBJ2-7	.	CASSLTQSYEQYF	TGTGCCAGCAGTTTGACACAGTCCTACGAGCAGTACTTC
15	TRBV7-9	.	TRBJ2-2	.	CSSSSWTEGTGELFF	TGTTCCAGCAGCTCCTGGACTGAAGGGACCGGGGAGCTGTTTTTT
14	TRBV18	.	TRBJ2-7	.	CASSSEGGGYEQYF	TGTGCCAGCTCATCCGAGGGTGGAGGCTACGAGCAGTACTTC
13	TRBV5-1	TRBD1	TRBJ2-5	.	CASSPDRFETQYF	TGCGCCAGCAGCCCGGACAGGTTCGAGACCCAGTACTTC
14	TRBV5-6	.	TRBJ1-1	.	CASSLGAGYTEAFF	TGTGCCAGCAGCTTGGGGGCAGGGTACACTGAAGCTTTCTTT
16	TRBV5-6	TRBD1	TRBJ1-2	.	CASSLGEDRDLYGYTF	TGTGCCAGCAGCTTGGGGGAGGACAGGGACCTCTATGGCTACACCTTC
14	TRBV7-9	.	TRBJ1-1	.	CASSPTIAGTEAFF	TGTGCCAGCAGCCCTACAATCGCGGGCACTGAAGCTTTCTTT
16	TRBV6-5	TRBD1	TRBJ1-2	.	CASSYVRTGGGYGYTF	TGTGCCAGCAGTTACGTTAGGACAGGGGGTGGCTATGGCTACACCTTC
15	TRBV11-2	.	TRBJ2-3	.	CASSLRSAGPDTQYF	TGTGCCAGCAGCTTGAGGTCGGCAGGGCCGGATACGCAGTATTTT
13	TRBV2	.	TRBJ1-6	.	CASEGGNNSPLHF	TGTGCCAGCGAGGGGGGGAATAATTCACCCCTCCACTTT
14	TRBV11-2	TRBD1	TRBJ1-5	.	CASSSTGGVQPQHF	TGTGCCAGCAGCTCAACAGGGGGAGTTCAGCCCCAGCATTTT
13	TRBV5-1	.	TRBJ1-2	.	CASSLDSIYGYTF	TGCGCCAGCAGCTTAGACAGTATCTATGGCTACACCTTC
13	TRBV9	.	TRBJ1-3	.	CASSADNGNTIYF	TGTGCCAGCAGCGCGGACAACGGAAACACCATATATTTT
11	TRBV20-1	.	TRBJ2-2	.	CSATSSGELFF	TGCAGTGCTACTAGTTCCGGGGAGCTGTTTTTT
15	TRBV10-2	TRBD2	TRBJ2-3	few	CASSIAGGPADTQYF	TGCGCCAGCAGCATAGCGGGGGGCCCCGCAGATACGCAGTATTTT
15	TRBV19	.	TRBJ2-6	.	CASSLRLSGANVLTF	TGTGCCAGTAGTCTACGGTTGTCTGGGGCCAACGTCCTGACTTTC
15	TRBV9	.	TRBJ2-7	.	CASSSGDTRSYEQYF	TGTGCCAGCAGCAGTGGGGACACTCGCTCCTACGAGCAGTACTTC
14	TRBV5-1	.	TRBJ1-3	once	CASSFLLDGSTIYF	TGCGCCAGCAGCTTCCTACTCGACGGGTCCACCATATATTTT
17	TRBV19	.	TRBJ1-1	.	CASSIPLRRATPSEAFF	TGTGCCAGTAGTATCCCCCTACGCAGGGCCACCCCCTCTGAAGCTTTCTTT
14	TRBV30	.	TRBJ1-6	once	CAWSVEQISSPLHF	TGTGCCTGGAGTGTAGAACAGATTTCTTCACCCCTCCACTTT
15	TRBV2	.	TRBJ1-5	few	CASSQRGGVSQPQHF	TGTGCCAGCAGCCAAAGGGGGGGTGTGAGTCAGCCCCAGCATTTT
17	TRBV7-9	.	TRBJ1-1	.	CASSLEGSGFSNTEAFF	TGTGCCAGCAGCTTAGAGGGGTCAGGGTTTAGTAACACTGAAGCTTTCTTT
15	TRBV7-2	TRBD1	TRBJ1-1	.	CASSFGGQGGTEAFF	TGTGCCAGCAGCTTCGGTGGACAGGGGGGCACTGAAGCTTTCTTT
17	TRBV7-9	.	TRBJ1-3	.	CASSAIAGQTSGNTIYF	TGTGCCAGCAGCGCCATCGCAGGTCAGACGTCAGGAAACACCATATATTTT
14	TRBV7-2	TRBD1	TRBJ1-2	few	CASSSPGQVYGYTF	TGTGCCAGCAGCTCCCCGGGACAGGTCTATGGCTACACCTTC
14	TRBV27	.	TRBJ2-7	few	CASSPAGQNLEQYF	TGTGCCAGCAGTCCTGCCGGACAGAATTTGGAGCAGTACTTC